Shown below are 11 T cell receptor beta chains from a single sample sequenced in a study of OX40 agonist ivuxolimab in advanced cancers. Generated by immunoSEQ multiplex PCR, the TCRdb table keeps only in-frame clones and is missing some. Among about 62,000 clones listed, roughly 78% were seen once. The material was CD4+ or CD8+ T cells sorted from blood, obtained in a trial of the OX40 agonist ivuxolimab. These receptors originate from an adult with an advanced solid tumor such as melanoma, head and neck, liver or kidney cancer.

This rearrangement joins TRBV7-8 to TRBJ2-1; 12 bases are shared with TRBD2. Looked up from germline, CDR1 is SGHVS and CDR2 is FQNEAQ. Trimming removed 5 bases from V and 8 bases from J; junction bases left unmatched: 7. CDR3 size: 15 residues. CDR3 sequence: CASSASGRAGDEQFF. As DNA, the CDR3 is TGTGCCAGCAGCGCTAGCGGGAGGGCCGGTGATGAGCAGTTCTTC. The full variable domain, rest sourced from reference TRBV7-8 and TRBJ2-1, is GAGVSQSPRYKVAKRGQDVALRCDPISGHVSLFWYQQALGQGPEFLTYFQNEAQLDKSGLPSDRFFAERPEGSVSTLKIQRTQQEDSAVYLCASSASGRAGDEQFFGPGTRLTVL.

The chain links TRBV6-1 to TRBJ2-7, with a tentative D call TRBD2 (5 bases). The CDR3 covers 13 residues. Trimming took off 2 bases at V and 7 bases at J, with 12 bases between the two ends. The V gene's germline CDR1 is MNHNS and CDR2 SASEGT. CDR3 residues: CASSETGSAEQYF. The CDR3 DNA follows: TGTGCCAGCAGTGAAACCGGTAGCGCGGAGCAGTACTTC.

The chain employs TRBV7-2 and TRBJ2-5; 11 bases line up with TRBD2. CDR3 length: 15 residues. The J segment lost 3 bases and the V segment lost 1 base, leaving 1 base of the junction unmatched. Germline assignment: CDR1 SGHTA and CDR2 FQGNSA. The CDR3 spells CASSLGGLAEETQYF. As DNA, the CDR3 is TGTGCCAGCAGCTTAGGGGGACTAGCGGAAGAGACCCAGTACTTC.

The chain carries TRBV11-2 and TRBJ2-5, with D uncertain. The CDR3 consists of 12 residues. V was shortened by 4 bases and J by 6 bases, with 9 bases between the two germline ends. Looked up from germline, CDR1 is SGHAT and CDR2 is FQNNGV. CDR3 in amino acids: CASSSELKTQYF. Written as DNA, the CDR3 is TGTGCCAGCAGCTCTGAATTGAAGACCCAGTACTTC. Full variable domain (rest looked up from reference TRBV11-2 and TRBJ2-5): EAGVAQSPRYKIIEKRQSVAFWCNPISGHATLYWYQQILGQGPKLLIQFQNNGVVDDSQLPKDRFSAERLKGVDSTLKIQPAKLEDSAVYLCASSSELKTQYFGPGTRLLVL.

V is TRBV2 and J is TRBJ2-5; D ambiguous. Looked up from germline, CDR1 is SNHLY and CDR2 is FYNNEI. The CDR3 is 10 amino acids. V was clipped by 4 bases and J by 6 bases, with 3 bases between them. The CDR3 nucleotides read TGTGCCAGCAGTGTGCAGACCCAGTACTTC. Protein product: CASSVQTQYF.

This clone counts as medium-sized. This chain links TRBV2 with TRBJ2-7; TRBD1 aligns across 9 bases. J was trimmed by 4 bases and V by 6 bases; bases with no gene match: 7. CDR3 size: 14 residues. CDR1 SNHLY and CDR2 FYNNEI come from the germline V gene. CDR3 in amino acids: CASRSGTGFYEQYF. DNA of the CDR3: TGTGCCAGCAGATCCGGGACAGGGTTTTACGAGCAGTACTTC.

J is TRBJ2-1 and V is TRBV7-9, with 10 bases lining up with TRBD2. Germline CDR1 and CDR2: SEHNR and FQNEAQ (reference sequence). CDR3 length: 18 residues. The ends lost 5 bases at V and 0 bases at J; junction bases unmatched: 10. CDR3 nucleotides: TGTGCCAGCAGCGCCCGGGGTAGCGGGAGGAGCTCCTACAATGAGCAGTTCTTC. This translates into CASSARGSGRSSYNEQFF.

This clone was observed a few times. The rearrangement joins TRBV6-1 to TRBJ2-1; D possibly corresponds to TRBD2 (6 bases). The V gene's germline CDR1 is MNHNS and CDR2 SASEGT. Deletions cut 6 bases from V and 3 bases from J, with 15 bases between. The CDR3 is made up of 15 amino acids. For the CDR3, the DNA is TGTGCCAGCAGCCTTGGTGGCGGGAACTACAATGAGCAGTTCTTC. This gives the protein CASSLGGGNYNEQFF.

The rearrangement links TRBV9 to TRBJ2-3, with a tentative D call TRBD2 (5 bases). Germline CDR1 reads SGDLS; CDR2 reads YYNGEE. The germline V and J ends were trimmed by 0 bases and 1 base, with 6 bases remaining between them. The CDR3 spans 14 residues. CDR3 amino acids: CASSVVGGTDTQYF. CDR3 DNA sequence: TGTGCCAGCAGCGTAGTCGGGGGCACAGATACGCAGTATTTT.

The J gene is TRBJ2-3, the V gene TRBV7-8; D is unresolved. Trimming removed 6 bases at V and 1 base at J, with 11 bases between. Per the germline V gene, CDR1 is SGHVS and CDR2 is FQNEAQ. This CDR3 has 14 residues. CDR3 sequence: CASRTGFGTDTQYF. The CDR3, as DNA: TGTGCCAGCAGAACTGGCTTTGGCACAGATACGCAGTATTTT.

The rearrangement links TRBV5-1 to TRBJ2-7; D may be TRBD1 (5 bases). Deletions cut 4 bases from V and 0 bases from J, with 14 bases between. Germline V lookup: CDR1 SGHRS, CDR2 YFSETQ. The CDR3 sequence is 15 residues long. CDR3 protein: CASSPRQGGSYEQYF. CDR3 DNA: TGCGCCAGCAGCCCGCGGCAGGGCGGCTCCTACGAGCAGTACTTC.